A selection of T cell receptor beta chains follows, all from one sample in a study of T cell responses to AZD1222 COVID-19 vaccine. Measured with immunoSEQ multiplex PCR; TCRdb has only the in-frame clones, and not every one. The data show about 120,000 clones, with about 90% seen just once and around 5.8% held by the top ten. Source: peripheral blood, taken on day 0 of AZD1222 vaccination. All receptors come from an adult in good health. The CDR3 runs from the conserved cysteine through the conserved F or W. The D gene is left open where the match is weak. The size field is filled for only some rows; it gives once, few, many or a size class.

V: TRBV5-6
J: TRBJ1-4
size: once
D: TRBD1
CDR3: CASSLGQGATNEKLFF
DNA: TGTGCCAGCAGCCTAGGACAGGGAGCAACTAATGAAAAACTGTTTTTT

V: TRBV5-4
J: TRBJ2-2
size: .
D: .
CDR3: CASSLGKNTGELFF
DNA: TGTGCCAGCAGCTTGGGGAAGAACACCGGGGAGCTGTTTTTT

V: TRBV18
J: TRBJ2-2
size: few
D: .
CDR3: CASSPRGANTGELFF
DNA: TGTGCCAGCTCACCACGAGGAGCGAACACCGGGGAGCTGTTTTTT

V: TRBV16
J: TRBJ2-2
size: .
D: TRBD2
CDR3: CASSQGLAGHIGELFF
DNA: TGTGCCAGCAGCCAAGGCCTAGCGGGGCACATCGGGGAGCTGTTTTTT

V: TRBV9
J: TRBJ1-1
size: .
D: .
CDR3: CASSPRLLNTEAFF
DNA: TGTGCCAGCAGCCCCCGGCTTTTGAACACTGAAGCTTTCTTT

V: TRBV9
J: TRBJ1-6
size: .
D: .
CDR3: CASSPRLGGVNSPLHF
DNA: TGTGCCAGCAGCCCCCGGTTAGGGGGGGTGAATTCACCCCTCCACTTT

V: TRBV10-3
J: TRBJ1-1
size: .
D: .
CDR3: CAIRTGAGNTEAFF
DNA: TGTGCCATCAGGACCGGGGCAGGGAACACTGAAGCTTTCTTT

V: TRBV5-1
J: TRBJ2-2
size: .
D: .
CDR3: CASSPSGLNTGELFF
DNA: TGCGCCAGCAGCCCCAGCGGACTGAACACCGGGGAGCTGTTTTTT

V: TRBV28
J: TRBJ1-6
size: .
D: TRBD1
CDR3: CASSFLDRAHYHSPLHF
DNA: TGTGCCAGCAGTTTCCTGGACAGGGCGCACTATCATTCACCCCTCCACTTT

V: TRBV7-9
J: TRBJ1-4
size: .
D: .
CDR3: CASSILQGGEKLFF
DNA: TGTGCCAGCAGCATACTGCAGGGTGGTGAAAAACTGTTTTTT

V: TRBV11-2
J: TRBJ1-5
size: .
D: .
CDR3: CASSYGAISDSNQPQHF
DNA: TGTGCCAGCAGCTATGGCGCGATATCCGATAGCAATCAGCCCCAGCATTTT

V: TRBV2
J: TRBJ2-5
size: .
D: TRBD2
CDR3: CASLLASGETQYF
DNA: TGTGCCAGCTTACTAGCGTCCGGAGAGACCCAGTACTTC

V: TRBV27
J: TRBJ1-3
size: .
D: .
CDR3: CASSKGNTIYF
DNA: TGTGCCAGCAGCAAAGGAAACACCATATATTTT

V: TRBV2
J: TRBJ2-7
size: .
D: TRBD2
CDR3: CASSFYPRLAGAAVSEQYF
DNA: TGTGCCAGCAGTTTTTACCCCCGACTAGCGGGAGCCGCCGTCTCCGAGCAGTACTTC

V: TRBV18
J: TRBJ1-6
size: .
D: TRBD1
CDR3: CASSPVDRGHSNSPLHF
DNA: TGTGCCAGCTCACCGGTGGACAGGGGGCATTCCAATTCACCCCTCCACTTT

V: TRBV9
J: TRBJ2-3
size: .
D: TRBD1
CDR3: CASSLRQGTLTDTQYF
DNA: TGTGCCAGCAGCCTACGACAGGGTACGCTCACAGATACGCAGTATTTT

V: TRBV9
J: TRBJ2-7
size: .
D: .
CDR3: CASSVGAISYEQYF
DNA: TGTGCCAGCAGCGTAGGAGCTATCTCCTACGAGCAGTACTTC

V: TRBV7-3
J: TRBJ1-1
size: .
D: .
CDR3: CASSLTRGRDTEAFF
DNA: TGTGCCAGCAGCTTAACCCGGGGGAGGGACACTGAAGCTTTCTTT

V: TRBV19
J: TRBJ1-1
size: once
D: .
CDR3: CASTPRAGDTEAFF
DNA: TGTGCCAGTACCCCCCGAGCAGGAGACACTGAAGCTTTCTTT

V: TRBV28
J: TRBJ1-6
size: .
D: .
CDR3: CASSLYGDSPLHF
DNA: TGTGCCAGCAGTTTATACGGGGATTCACCCCTCCACTTT